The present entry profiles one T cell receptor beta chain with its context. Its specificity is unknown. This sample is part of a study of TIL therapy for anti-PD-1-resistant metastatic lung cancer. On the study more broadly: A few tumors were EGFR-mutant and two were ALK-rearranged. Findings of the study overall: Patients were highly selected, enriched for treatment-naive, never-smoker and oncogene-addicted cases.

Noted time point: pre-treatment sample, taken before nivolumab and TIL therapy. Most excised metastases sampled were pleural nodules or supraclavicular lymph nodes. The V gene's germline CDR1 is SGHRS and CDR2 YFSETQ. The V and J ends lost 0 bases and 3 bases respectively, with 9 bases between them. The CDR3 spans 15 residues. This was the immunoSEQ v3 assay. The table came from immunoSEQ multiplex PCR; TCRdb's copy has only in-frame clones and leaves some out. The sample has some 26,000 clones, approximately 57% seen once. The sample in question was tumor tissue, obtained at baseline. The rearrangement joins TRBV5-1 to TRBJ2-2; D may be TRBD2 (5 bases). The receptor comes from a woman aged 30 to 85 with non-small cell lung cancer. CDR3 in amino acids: CASSLGGSYTGELFF. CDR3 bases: TGCGCCAGCAGCTTGGGAGGGAGCTACACCGGGGAGCTGTTTTTT.